This entry lists 31 T cell receptor beta chains sequenced from one sample in a study of lymphopenia after photon versus proton radiotherapy. Method: immunoSEQ multiplex PCR; TCRdb's copy keeps in-frame clones and lacks some. The sample holds around 30,000 clones; 80% to 90% are singletons and the top ten take 5% to 8.5%. The sample consisted of peripheral blood, taken from a patient treated with proton-based radiotherapy. All receptors come from a woman between 65 and 79 years old with pancreatic cancer. Some clones in this sample may be carry-over from other donors' samples.

The chain has TRBV28 and TRBJ2-7; the D is unclear. In germline, CDR1 is MDHEN, CDR2 SYDVKM. The CDR3 spans 13 residues. V lost 3 bases and J 0 bases, leaving 6 bases between the germline ends. The CDR3 reads CASSFGNSYEQYF. The CDR3 nucleotides are TGTGCCAGCAGTTTCGGAAACTCCTACGAGCAGTACTTC.

V gene TRBV6-5 combines with J gene TRBJ1-5; a weak D match, TRBD1 (6 bases). The CDR3 runs 15 residues. Per the germline V gene, CDR1 is MNHEY and CDR2 is SVGAGI. The V gene lost 5 bases and the J gene lost 0 bases, with 11 bases spanning the gap. This chain's CDR3 is CASSPGQSSNQPQHF. DNA for the CDR3: TGTGCCAGCAGTCCTGGACAGAGTAGCAATCAGCCCCAGCATTTT.

This clone was detected a few times. The chain combines TRBV6-6 with TRBJ1-1; D perhaps matches TRBD1 (5 bases). CDR1 and CDR2 (germline): MNHNY, SVGAGI (reference sequence). V shed 7 bases and J shed 5 bases, with 17 bases lying between them. The CDR3 has 14 residues. The CDR3 reads CASMFGTGGTEAFF. The CDR3 DNA reads TGTGCCAGCATGTTCGGTACCGGGGGGACTGAAGCTTTCTTT.

The chain has TRBV18 and TRBJ2-7; TRBD1 matches 9 bases. J lost 1 base, V lost 2 bases, and 3 bases had no gene match. CDR1 and CDR2 from the germline V gene are KGHSH and LQKENI. The length of the CDR3 is 15 residues. The CDR3 nucleotides are TGTGCCAGCTCACCAGACAGGGGGGGTTCCTACGAGCAGTACTTC. Its protein is CASSPDRGGSYEQYF.

The V and J genes are TRBV11-2 and TRBJ2-1; D might be TRBD1 or TRBD2, each matching 5 bases. Per germline, CDR1 SGHAT and CDR2 FQNNGV. The V end lost 5 bases, the J end lost 5 bases, and 13 bases lay between the germline ends. The CDR3 is 14 residues long. CDR3 DNA: TGTGCCAGCAGCGGCCGGGACCTGAACAATGAGCAGTTCTTC. Translation gives CASSGRDLNNEQFF.

The chain recombines TRBV19 with TRBJ2-3, with unresolved D. The CDR3 extends over 15 amino acids. V was pared by 2 bases and J by 2 bases, with 11 bases between. The V gene's germline CDR1 is LNHDA and CDR2 SQIVND (reference sequence). CDR3 sequence: CASSISGSSTDTQYF. CDR3 DNA sequence: TGTGCCAGTAGTATATCAGGAAGTTCCACAGATACGCAGTATTTT.

This clone was observed a single time. The chain employs TRBV27 and TRBJ2-7, with D maybe TRBD1 (6 bases). V was trimmed by 6 bases and J by 2 bases, leaving 14 bases between them. The CDR3 extends over 14 amino acids. The germline CDR1 and CDR2 sequences are MNHEY and SMNVEV (reference sequence). CDR3 sequence reads: CASRPRQAAYEQYF. CDR3 in DNA: TGTGCCAGCAGGCCGAGACAGGCGGCCTACGAGCAGTACTTC.

The CDR3 nucleotides are TGTGCCAGCAGGCAAGCGGGGGGCTACGAGCAGTACTTC. Its translation: CASRQAGGYEQYF. The chain joins TRBV28 to TRBJ2-7, with 9 bases matching TRBD2. Germline V lookup: CDR1 MDHEN, CDR2 SYDVKM. V lost 6 bases and J lost 3; bases outside the gene matches: 3. The length of the CDR3 is 13 residues.

The chain recombines TRBV19 with TRBJ2-1; the match to TRBD2 covers 12 bases. Trimming took 6 bases from V and 9 from J; bases not matched to a gene: 9. The germline CDR1 and CDR2 sequences are LNHDA and SQIVND (reference sequence). The CDR3 loop spans 15 amino acids. CDR3 amino acids: CASSLTSGSRGEQFF. Written as DNA, the CDR3 is TGTGCCAGTAGCTTGACTAGCGGGAGTAGGGGTGAGCAGTTCTTC.

This CDR3 reads CASSLAYNEQFF. The DNA of the CDR3 is TGCGCCAGCAGCTTGGCCTACAATGAGCAGTTCTTC. The chain links TRBV5-1 to TRBJ2-1; D gene uncertain. This CDR3 is 12 amino acids long. Germline CDR1 SGHRS, CDR2 YFSETQ. Trimming removed 0 bases from V and 2 bases from J, with 0 bases in between. The whole variable domain, filled in from reference TRBV5-1 and TRBJ2-1, reads KAGVTQTPRYLIKTRGQQVTLSCSPISGHRSVSWYQQTPGQGLQFLFEYFSETQRNKGNFPGRFSGRQFSNSRSEMNVSTLELGDSALYLCASSLAYNEQFFGPGTRLTVL.

The chain has TRBV5-6 and TRBJ1-1; no clear D gene. V shed 0 bases and J shed 0 bases, with 6 bases lying between them. The germline gives CDR1 SGHDT, CDR2 YYEEEE. This CDR3 spans 14 amino acids. The CDR3, as DNA: TGTGCCAGCAGCTTGGAAGGGCTGAACACTGAAGCTTTCTTT. This encodes CASSLEGLNTEAFF. The full variable domain, in which reference TRBV5-6 and TRBJ1-1 provide the parts outside the CDR3, is DAGVTQSPTHLIKTRGQQVTLRCSPKSGHDTVSWYQQALGQGPQFIFQYYEEEERQRGNFPDRFSGHQFPNYSSELNVNALLLGDSALYLCASSLEGLNTEAFFGQGTRLTVV.

This sequence joins TRBV5-1 and TRBJ1-4, with D maybe TRBD1 (6 bases). V was shortened by 4 bases and J by 3 bases, with 16 bases between the two germline ends. The CDR3 extends over 16 amino acids. CDR1 and CDR2 from the germline V gene are SGHRS and YFSETQ. CDR3 DNA: TGCGCCAGCAGCGACGGACCAGGGGATGCTAATGAAAAACTGTTTTTT. It codes for CASSDGPGDANEKLFF.

The rearrangement links TRBV28 to TRBJ1-5; unclear D gene. Deletions cut 3 bases from V and 6 bases from J, with 12 bases between. The length of the CDR3 is 14 residues. Germline CDR1 is MDHEN and CDR2 is SYDVKM. CDR3 region: CASSLDGFSQPQHF. CDR3 coding DNA: TGTGCCAGCAGTTTGGATGGCTTCAGTCAGCCCCAGCATTTT.

The chain uses TRBV11-2 and TRBJ1-2; D is ambiguous. The CDR3 is made up of 15 amino acids. From germline, CDR1 is SGHAT and CDR2 FQNNGV. The ends were cut back, 0 bases at V and 6 bases at J, with 14 bases in the middle. CDR3 DNA: TGTGCCAGCAGCTTAGAATACCGGGCATACCATGGCTACACCTTC. Translated: CASSLEYRAYHGYTF.

This chain uses TRBV19 with TRBJ1-1, with TRBD1 as a possible D gene (5 bases). V dropped 7 bases and J dropped 7 bases, with 13 bases sitting between them. Germline CDR1 is LNHDA and CDR2 is SQIVND (reference sequence). CDR3 length: 12 residues. In nucleotides, the CDR3 is TGTGCCAGTACCACTAAGAGGGGTGAAGCTTTCTTT. Protein product: CASTTKRGEAFF.

J is TRBJ1-4 and V is TRBV30, with D unclear. In germline, CDR1 is GTSNPN, CDR2 SVGIG (reference sequence). Trimming stripped 0 bases from V and 5 bases from J, with 10 bases between. The CDR3 extends over 14 amino acids. CDR3 sequence (DNA): TGTGCCTGGAGTGTCCTTGGAGGGAATGAAAAACTGTTTTTT. Its translation: CAWSVLGGNEKLFF.

This clone has a single count. V gene TRBV9 combines with J gene TRBJ2-3; TRBD2 aligns across 10 bases. The CDR3 length is 15 residues. Germline lookup yields CDR1 SGDLS and CDR2 YYNGEE. Trimming removed 3 bases from V and 6 bases from J; junction bases left unmatched: 7. The CDR3 here is CASSGTSGGGDTQYF. The CDR3 region has the DNA TGTGCCAGCAGCGGGACTAGCGGAGGGGGGGATACGCAGTATTTT. The variable domain in full, completed from reference TRBV9 and TRBJ2-3, reads DSGVTQTPKHLITATGQRVTLRCSPRSGDLSVYWYQQSLDQGLQFLIQYYNGEERAKGNILERFSAQQFPDLHSELNLSSLELGDSALYFCASSGTSGGGDTQYFGPGTRLTVL.

The rearrangement uses TRBV19 and TRBJ1-1; 10 bases match TRBD1. The CDR3 is 14 amino acids. V dropped 4 bases and J dropped 6; count of bases not matched to a gene: 5. Per the germline V gene, CDR1 is LNHDA and CDR2 is SQIVND (reference sequence). The CDR3 region is CASSTRQGAAEAFF. In DNA, the CDR3 is TGTGCCAGTAGTACCCGACAGGGGGCCGCTGAAGCTTTCTTT.

This chain joins TRBV7-2 and TRBJ1-4; D remains unclear. The V gene's germline CDR1 is SGHTA and CDR2 FQGNSA. V lost 5 bases and J lost 7, with 17 bases in between. The CDR3 is 15 amino acids. CDR3 nucleotide sequence: TGTGCCAGCAGCAAAAACAGCGGAGGCGGTGAAAAACTGTTTTTT. Translating gives CASSKNSGGGEKLFF. The full variable domain, its missing parts supplied by reference TRBV7-2 and TRBJ1-4, is GAGVSQSPSNKVTEKGKDVELRCDPISGHTALYWYRQSLGQGLEFLIYFQGNSAPDKSGLPSDRFSAERTGGSVSTLTIQRTQQEDSAVYLCASSKNSGGGEKLFFGSGTQLSVL.

This chain joins TRBV30 and TRBJ1-2; possible D gene TRBD1, 5 bases. This CDR3 is 15 amino acids long. The V gene lost 2 bases and the J gene lost 5 bases, with 18 bases spanning the gap. CDR1 is GTSNPN, CDR2 SVGIG, per germline (reference sequence). The CDR3 DNA follows: TGTGCCTGGAGTCCCGGGACGGAGAGACGTTATGGCTACACCTTC. The encoded protein is CAWSPGTERRYGYTF. Combining the CDR3 with reference TRBV30 and TRBJ1-2 gives the whole variable domain SQTIHQWPATLVQPVGSPLSLECTVEGTSNPNLYWYRQAAGRGLQLLFYSVGIGQISSEVPQNLSASRPQDRQFILSSKKLLLSDSGFYLCAWSPGTERRYGYTFGSGTRLTVV.

This chain links TRBV27 with TRBJ2-7, with D possibly being TRBD1 (6 bases). Germline V gene sequence: CDR1 MNHEY, CDR2 SMNVEV (reference sequence). The CDR3 is 14 residues long. The ends were cut back, 3 bases at V and 3 bases at J, with 12 bases in the middle. The CDR3 coding sequence is TGTGCCAGCAGTTTTGGACAGATCAACTACGAGCAGTACTTC. It encodes CASSFGQINYEQYF.

CDR3 protein: CASSALGGSYNEQFF. DNA for the CDR3: TGTGCCAGTAGTGCTCTAGGTGGCTCCTACAATGAGCAGTTCTTC. The chain couples TRBV19 to TRBJ2-1, with D uncertain. The CDR3 length is 15 residues. Germline V lookup: CDR1 LNHDA, CDR2 SQIVND (reference sequence). With 5 bases removed from V and 0 bases from J, the gap between germline ends came to 11 bases.

Notes on this clone: One junction end disagrees with the germline gene, perhaps due to a read error. J is TRBJ1-2 and V is TRBV7-2; D ambiguous. The germline CDR1 and CDR2 sequences are SGHTA and FQGNSA. The CDR3 covers 15 residues. The CDR3 here is CASSQDWSPNYGYTF. CDR3 DNA: TGCGCCAGCAGCCAAGATTGGTCGCCTAACTATGGCTACACCTTC.

The chain carries TRBV5-8 and TRBJ1-4, with 7 bases lining up with TRBD1. The CDR3 spans 15 residues. The V segment lost 4 bases and the J segment 3 bases; nucleotides outside the gene matches: 6. Germline V gene data show CDR1 as SGHTS and CDR2 as YDEGEE. CDR3 DNA: TGTGCCAGCAGCCACGGGACAGCTGCTAATGAAAAACTGTTTTTT. Translation gives CASSHGTAANEKLFF.

The chain uses TRBV28 and TRBJ1-5, with D perhaps matching TRBD1 (6 bases). Germline CDR1 is MDHEN and CDR2 is SYDVKM. V lost 5 bases and J 5 bases, leaving 19 bases between the germline ends. The CDR3 has 16 residues. The CDR3 region is CASSLQGFDTHQPQHF. In DNA form, the CDR3 reads TGTGCCAGCAGTCTACAGGGATTCGACACACATCAGCCCCAGCATTTT.

This clone has only one observation. The gene calls are TRBV7-2 and TRBJ2-7; 10 bases map to TRBD1. V was clipped by 4 bases and J by 7 bases; unmatched bases: 4. The length of the CDR3 is 13 residues. The germline V gene has CDR1 SGHTA and CDR2 FQGNSA. CDR3 sequence: CASSSDRGREQYF. In DNA, the CDR3 is TGTGCCAGCAGCTCCGACAGGGGGCGAGAGCAGTACTTC.

The rearrangement links TRBV5-1 to TRBJ2-1; D may match TRBD1 or TRBD2 (6 bases each). Germline CDR1 SGHRS, CDR2 YFSETQ. The CDR3 covers 15 residues. V lost 7 bases and J 0 bases, leaving 14 bases between the germline ends. The CDR3 reads CASGLGGLSYNEQFF. The CDR3 DNA is TGCGCCAGCGGGTTGGGGGGCCTCTCCTACAATGAGCAGTTCTTC.

The V and J genes are TRBV2 and TRBJ2-3; no clear D gene. V shed 7 bases and J shed 1 base, with 18 bases lying between them. The CDR3 has 16 residues. Germline V lookup: CDR1 SNHLY, CDR2 FYNNEI. CDR3 in amino acids: CASTRELAAGTDTQYF. The CDR3 DNA is TGTGCCAGCACCAGAGAGTTGGCAGCTGGCACAGATACGCAGTATTTT. Full variable domain (outside the CDR3, taken from reference TRBV2 and TRBJ2-3): EPEVTQTPSHQVTQMGQEVILRCVPISNHLYFYWYRQILGQKVEFLVSFYNNEISEKSEIFDDQFSVERPDGSNFTLKIRSTKLEDSAMYFCASTRELAAGTDTQYFGPGTRLTVL.

This chain joins TRBV7-9 and TRBJ2-7, with TRBD1 matching over 7 bases. With 5 bases clipped from V and 6 bases from J, the junction kept 10 bases outside the gene matches. CDR1 and CDR2 (germline): SEHNR, FQNEAQ (reference sequence). The CDR3 sequence is 14 residues long. CDR3 protein: CASSQDRVPFEQYF. The CDR3, as DNA: TGTGCCAGCAGCCAAGACAGGGTACCCTTCGAGCAGTACTTC.

The chain couples TRBV5-1 to TRBJ1-1; 7 bases are a match to TRBD1. With 2 bases clipped from V and 1 base from J, the junction kept 2 bases outside the gene matches. The CDR3 spans 14 residues. Per the germline V gene, CDR1 is SGHRS and CDR2 is YFSETQ. The DNA of the CDR3 is TGCGCCAGCAGCTTACAGGGGTGGAACACTGAAGCTTTCTTT. Translating gives CASSLQGWNTEAFF.

The rearrangement links TRBV4-3 to TRBJ1-5; D is unresolved. The germline V and J ends were trimmed by 1 base and 7 bases, with 14 bases remaining between them. The CDR3 extends over 15 amino acids. Germline loops: CDR1 LGHNA, CDR2 YSLEER. The DNA of the CDR3 is TGCGCCAGCAGCCAAGTGGTGGAGCAAGGCCAGCCCCAGCATTTT. It specifies CASSQVVEQGQPQHF.